The 21 T cell receptor beta chains below were found in one sample sequenced in a study of OX40 agonist ivuxolimab in advanced cancers. Clones were read by immunoSEQ multiplex PCR, and TCRdb kept only the in-frame ones, dropping some. The sample has about 77,000 clones, over 80% seen once. Sequencing was performed on CD4+ or CD8+ T cells sorted from blood, taken in a trial of the OX40 agonist ivuxolimab. The source of these receptors is an adult with an advanced solid tumor such as melanoma, head and neck, liver or kidney cancer.

The chain is built from TRBV5-8 and TRBJ2-7, with TRBD2 matching 7 bases. CDR3 length: 16 amino acids. V lost 4 bases to trimming and J lost 3 bases; unmatched junction nucleotides: 13. Germline CDR1 reads SGHTS; CDR2 reads YDEGEE. The chain's CDR3 is CASSAGWGGRIYEQYF. CDR3 DNA: TGTGCCAGCAGCGCGGGTTGGGGGGGACGGATCTACGAGCAGTACTTC. Filled out from reference TRBV5-8 and TRBJ2-7, the complete variable domain reads EAGVTQSPTHLIKTRGQQATLRCSPISGHTSVYWYQQALGLGLQFLLWYDEGEERNRGNFPPRFSGRQFPNYSSELNVNALELEDSALYLCASSAGWGGRIYEQYFGPGTRLTVT.

The chain recombines TRBV6-1 with TRBJ2-6; D gene uncertain. There are 13 residues in the CDR3. Trimming left V 6 bases short and J 1 base short, with 4 bases between. Germline V gene data show CDR1 as MNHNS and CDR2 as SASEGT. The chain's CDR3 is CASRGSGANVLTF. CDR3 in DNA: TGTGCCAGCAGGGGTTCTGGGGCCAACGTCCTGACTTTC.

The genes are TRBV11-2 and TRBJ1-1, with 8 bases aligning to TRBD1. The CDR3 runs to 14 residues. The V gene's germline CDR1 is SGHAT and CDR2 FQNNGV. Germline trimming cut 5 bases from V and 5 bases from J; bases unmatched to any gene: 7. In DNA form, the CDR3 reads TGTGCCAGCAGCGCATACAGGGGGAGGACTGAAGCTTTCTTT. Protein sequence: CASSAYRGRTEAFF.

The J gene is TRBJ2-3, the V gene TRBV27, with 9 bases fitting TRBD2. V lost 3 bases and J lost 2; bases outside the gene matches: 6. Germline V CDR1 and CDR2: MNHEY, SMNVEV (reference sequence). This CDR3 is built from 16 residues. CDR3 sequence: CASSLAAGGYTDTQYF. Here the CDR3 DNA reads TGTGCCAGCAGTTTGGCAGCGGGAGGCTACACAGATACGCAGTATTTT.

The chain links TRBV5-1 to TRBJ1-3; 10 bases are a match to TRBD1. J was trimmed by 2 bases and V by 6 bases; bases with no gene match: 2. In germline, CDR1 is SGHRS, CDR2 YFSETQ. This CDR3 is 14 amino acids long. CDR3 coding DNA: TGCGCCAGCAAAGGACAGGGGGCTGGAAACACCATATATTTT. Protein: CASKGQGAGNTIYF. Using reference TRBV5-1 and TRBJ1-3 for the parts outside the CDR3, the full variable domain is KAGVTQTPRYLIKTRGQQVTLSCSPISGHRSVSWYQQTPGQGLQFLFEYFSETQRNKGNFPGRFSGRQFSNSRSEMNVSTLELGDSALYLCASKGQGAGNTIYFGEGSWLTVV.

The chain employs TRBV29-1 and TRBJ2-7, with 8 bases fitting TRBD1. Germline CDR1 is SQVTM and CDR2 is ANQGSEA. Losses at the gene ends were 7 bases for V and 10 bases for J; bases not matched to a gene: 15. The CDR3 runs to 13 residues. In DNA form, the CDR3 reads TGCAGCGGATCAAGACAGGGGTCTTTGTATCAGTACTTC. This encodes CSGSRQGSLYQYF.

V gene TRBV4-1 combines with J gene TRBJ1-6, with D possibly TRBD1 on 6 matching bases. The CDR3 covers 16 residues. Trimming took 1 base from V and 6 from J, leaving 13 bases between them. Germline assignment: CDR1 MGHRA and CDR2 YSYEKL. The CDR3 DNA is TGCGCCAGCAGCCAAGTGTGGACAGCCAGTAATTCACCCCTCCACTTT. This sequence encodes CASSQVWTASNSPLHF.

This clone has a single count. The rearrangement uses TRBV11-2 and TRBJ1-1; D possibly corresponds to TRBD1 (6 bases). Trimming cost V 6 bases and J 8 bases, with 10 bases left between them. The V gene's germline CDR1 is SGHAT and CDR2 FQNNGV. The length of the CDR3 is 11 residues. The CDR3 DNA sequence: TGTGCCAGCAGTGGCACAGGGGAAGCTTTCTTT. Translating gives CASSGTGEAFF.

The gene calls are TRBV28 and TRBJ2-3; 11 nucleotides match TRBD2. Germline CDR1 and CDR2: MDHEN and SYDVKM. The J segment lost 4 bases and the V segment lost 3 bases, leaving 6 bases of the junction unmatched. The CDR3 extends over 16 amino acids. The CDR3 region is CASSFRLAGGPDTQYF. DNA of the CDR3: TGTGCCAGCAGTTTCCGTCTAGCGGGGGGACCAGATACGCAGTATTTT.

V and J are TRBV19 and TRBJ2-1; TRBD1 aligns across 8 bases. This CDR3 comprises 14 residues. After removal of 4 bases from V and 5 bases from J, the junction contained 4 bases not matched to a gene. Germline V gene data show CDR1 as LNHDA and CDR2 as SQIVND (reference sequence). CDR3 DNA: TGTGCCAGTAGTACCGGACAGGGTAACAATGAGCAGTTCTTC. Protein: CASSTGQGNNEQFF.

The V call is TRBV5-1, the J call TRBJ1-2; D ambiguous. Trimming shortened V by 0 bases and J by 6 bases, and 9 bases separated the two germline ends. The CDR3 consists of 13 residues. Germline values: CDR1 SGHRS, CDR2 YFSETQ. CDR3 nucleotides: TGCGCCAGCAGCTTGGTGTCTGGGGATGGCTACACCTTC. Residues: CASSLVSGDGYTF.

The rearrangement joins TRBV7-3 to TRBJ2-1; D remains unclear. The CDR3 is made up of 16 amino acids. Germline V lookup: CDR1 SGHTA, CDR2 FQGTGA. V lost 5 bases and J 1 base, leaving 15 bases between the germline ends. The CDR3 sequence: CASSARARPSYNEQFF. CDR3 nucleotide sequence: TGTGCCAGCAGCGCAAGGGCCAGGCCTTCCTACAATGAGCAGTTCTTC.

J is TRBJ2-7 and V is TRBV6-1; no firm D call. The CDR3 loop spans 15 amino acids. The ends were cut back, 3 bases at V and 0 bases at J, with 12 bases in the middle. Germline CDR1 is MNHNS and CDR2 is SASEGT. The DNA of the CDR3 is TGTGCCAGCAGTGATTTTACAAGATCCTCCTACGAGCAGTACTTC. Protein: CASSDFTRSSYEQYF.

This rearrangement joins TRBV2 to TRBJ2-7; D is undetermined. Germline V CDR1 and CDR2: SNHLY, FYNNEI. Trimming took 5 bases from V and 2 from J, leaving 10 bases between them. The CDR3 has 13 amino acids. The chain's CDR3 is CASSFGRTYEQYF. Here the CDR3 DNA reads TGTGCCAGCAGTTTCGGAAGGACCTACGAGCAGTACTTC.

The V gene is TRBV10-3, the J gene TRBJ2-1; TRBD1 aligns across 8 bases. The germline gives CDR1 ENHRY, CDR2 SYGVKD. The CDR3 runs to 12 residues. With V trimmed by 10 bases and J by 7 bases, 6 bases remained unmatched. The CDR3 region has the DNA TGTGCCACCGGACAGGGAAGGAATGAGCAGTTCTTC. Amino acids: CATGQGRNEQFF.

This clone appeared a single time. This chain uses TRBV30 with TRBJ2-3; the match to TRBD2 covers 7 bases. Per germline, CDR1 GTSNPN and CDR2 SVGIG (reference sequence). V gave up 1 base and J gave up 6 bases; unmatched junction bases: 4. The CDR3 runs 13 residues. For the CDR3, the DNA is TGTGCCTGGAGTGGGGGGGGACTGGATACGCAGTATTTT. Amino acids: CAWSGGGLDTQYF.

The chain has TRBV30 and TRBJ1-2, with TRBD1 matching over 9 bases. This CDR3 spans 12 amino acids. The germline V gene has CDR1 GTSNPN and CDR2 SVGIG (reference sequence). The V gene end was trimmed by 6 bases and the J gene end by 7 bases; junction bases not matched to a gene: 6. CDR3 nucleotides: TGTGCCTGCCCCCGGGACAGGGTTGGCTACACCTTC. Amino acids: CACPRDRVGYTF.

This clone was seen once. The genes are TRBV5-1 and TRBJ2-1; 14 bases match TRBD2. The CDR3 extends over 16 amino acids. The J segment lost 8 bases and the V segment lost 5 bases, leaving 9 bases of the junction unmatched. Germline CDR1 is SGHRS and CDR2 is YFSETQ. The CDR3 loop is CASRDRLAGGLDEQFF. The CDR3 bases are TGCGCCAGCAGGGACCGACTAGCGGGAGGGCTTGATGAGCAGTTCTTC. Based on the CDR3 plus reference TRBV5-1 and TRBJ2-1, the full variable domain is KAGVTQTPRYLIKTRGQQVTLSCSPISGHRSVSWYQQTPGQGLQFLFEYFSETQRNKGNFPGRFSGRQFSNSRSEMNVSTLELGDSALYLCASRDRLAGGLDEQFFGPGTRLTVL.

J is TRBJ1-1 and V is TRBV23-1; TRBD1 matches at 7 bases. TRBV23-1 is an open reading frame, and its role is uncertain. The CDR3 has 17 residues. V gave up 3 bases and J gave up 3 bases; unmatched junction bases: 13. The CDR3: CASSQFPMRDRHTEAFF. The DNA for the CDR3 is TGCGCCAGCAGTCAGTTCCCAATGAGGGACAGACACACTGAAGCTTTCTTT.

V gene TRBV9 combines with J gene TRBJ1-3; D is ambiguous. Per germline, CDR1 SGDLS and CDR2 YYNGEE. The CDR3 is 19 residues long. Trimming removed 4 bases from V and 0 bases from J, with 23 bases in between. The CDR3 loop reads CASSPTGTTRFNSGNTIYF. The CDR3 DNA reads as TGTGCCAGCAGCCCGACTGGCACTACCCGTTTTAACTCTGGAAACACCATATATTTT.

The rearrangement joins TRBV27 to TRBJ2-6; D unresolved. Trimming took off 3 bases at V and 0 bases at J, with 0 bases between the two ends. The CDR3 covers 13 residues. CDR1 and CDR2 (germline): MNHEY, SMNVEV (reference sequence). CDR3 DNA: TGTGCCAGCAGTTTCTCTGGGGCCAACGTCCTGACTTTC. Its protein product is CASSFSGANVLTF.